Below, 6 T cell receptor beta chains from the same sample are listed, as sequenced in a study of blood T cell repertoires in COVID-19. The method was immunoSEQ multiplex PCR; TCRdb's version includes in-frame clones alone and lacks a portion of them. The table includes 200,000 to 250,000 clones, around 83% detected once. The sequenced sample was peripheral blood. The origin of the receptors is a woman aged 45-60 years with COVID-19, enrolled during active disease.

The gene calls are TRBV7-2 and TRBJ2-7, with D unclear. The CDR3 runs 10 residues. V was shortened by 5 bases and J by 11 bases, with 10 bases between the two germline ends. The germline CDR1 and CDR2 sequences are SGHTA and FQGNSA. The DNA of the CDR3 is TGTGCCAGCAGCCCCCGGCAGGAGTACTTC. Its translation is CASSPRQEYF.

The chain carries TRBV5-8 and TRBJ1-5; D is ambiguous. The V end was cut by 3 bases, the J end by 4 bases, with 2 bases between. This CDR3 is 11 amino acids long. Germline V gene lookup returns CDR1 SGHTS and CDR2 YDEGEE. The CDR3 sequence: CASSSNQPQHF. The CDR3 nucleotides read TGTGCCAGCAGCTCAAATCAGCCCCAGCATTTT.

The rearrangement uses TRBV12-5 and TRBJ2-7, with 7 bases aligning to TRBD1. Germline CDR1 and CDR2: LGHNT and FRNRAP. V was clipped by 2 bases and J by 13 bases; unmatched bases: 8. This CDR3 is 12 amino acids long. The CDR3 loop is CASGLSIGTVYV. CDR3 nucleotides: TGTGCTAGTGGTTTGTCAATAGGGACAGTCTACGTC.

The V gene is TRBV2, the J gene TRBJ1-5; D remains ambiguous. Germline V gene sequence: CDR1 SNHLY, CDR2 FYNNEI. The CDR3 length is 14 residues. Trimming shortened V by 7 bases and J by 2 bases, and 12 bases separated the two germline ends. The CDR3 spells CASTITGGNQPQHF. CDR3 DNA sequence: TGTGCCAGCACCATTACTGGTGGCAATCAGCCCCAGCATTTT.

CDR3 coding DNA: TGTGCCAGCAGTACCCACGGGGGTGAGCAGTTCTTC. Translated, it gives CASSTHGGEQFF. The genes are TRBV27 and TRBJ2-1, with D tentatively TRBD2 (6 bases). The CDR3 spans 12 residues. Germline values: CDR1 MNHEY, CDR2 SMNVEV (reference sequence). V lost 5 bases and J 9 bases, leaving 11 bases between the germline ends.

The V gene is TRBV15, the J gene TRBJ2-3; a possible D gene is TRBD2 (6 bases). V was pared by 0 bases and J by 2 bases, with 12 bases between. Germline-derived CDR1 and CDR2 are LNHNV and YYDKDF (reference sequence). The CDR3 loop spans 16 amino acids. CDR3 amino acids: CATSRDLAALTDTQYF. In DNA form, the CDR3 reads TGTGCCACCAGCAGAGATTTAGCGGCGCTCACAGATACGCAGTATTTT.